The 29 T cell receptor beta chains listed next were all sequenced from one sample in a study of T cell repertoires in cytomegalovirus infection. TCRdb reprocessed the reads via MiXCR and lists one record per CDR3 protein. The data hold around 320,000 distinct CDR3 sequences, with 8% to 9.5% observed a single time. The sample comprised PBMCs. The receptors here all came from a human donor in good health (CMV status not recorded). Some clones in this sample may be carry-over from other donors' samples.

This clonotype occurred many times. CDR3 sequence: CASSPPPTGVTEAFF. CDR3 nucleotides: TGTGCCAGCAGCCCCCCCCCGACAGGGGTTACTGAAGCTTTCTTT. V is TRBV7-2 and J is TRBJ1-1; 8 bases fit TRBD1. The length of the CDR3 is 15 residues. CDR1 is SGHTA and CDR2 is FQGNSA in the germline V gene. The J segment lost 5 bases and the V segment lost 5 bases, leaving 10 bases of the junction unmatched.

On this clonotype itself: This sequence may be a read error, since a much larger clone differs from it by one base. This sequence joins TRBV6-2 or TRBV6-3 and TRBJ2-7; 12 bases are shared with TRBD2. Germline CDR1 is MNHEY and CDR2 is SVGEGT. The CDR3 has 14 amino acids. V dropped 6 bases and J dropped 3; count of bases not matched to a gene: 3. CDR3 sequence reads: CASSRLAGVYEQYF. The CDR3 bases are TGTGCCAGCAGCCGACTAGCGGGGGTCTACGAGCAGTACTTC.

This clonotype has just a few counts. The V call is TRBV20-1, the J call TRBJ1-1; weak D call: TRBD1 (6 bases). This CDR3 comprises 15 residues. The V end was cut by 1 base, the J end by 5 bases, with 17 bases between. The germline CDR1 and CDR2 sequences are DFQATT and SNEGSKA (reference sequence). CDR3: CSARGPGGGLTEAFF. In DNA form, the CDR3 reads TGCAGTGCTAGAGGCCCGGGGGGGGGGCTTACTGAAGCTTTCTTT.

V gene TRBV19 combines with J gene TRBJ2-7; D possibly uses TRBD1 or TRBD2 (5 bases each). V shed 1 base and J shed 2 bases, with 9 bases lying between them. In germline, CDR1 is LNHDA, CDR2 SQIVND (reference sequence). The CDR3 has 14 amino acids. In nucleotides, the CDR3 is TGTGCCAGTAGTATAGCGGGGCAGGCCTACGAGCAGTACTTC. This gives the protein CASSIAGQAYEQYF.

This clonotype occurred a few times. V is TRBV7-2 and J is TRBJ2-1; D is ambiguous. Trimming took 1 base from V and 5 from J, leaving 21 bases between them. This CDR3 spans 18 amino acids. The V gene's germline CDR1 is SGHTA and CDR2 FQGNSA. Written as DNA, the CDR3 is TGTGCCAGCAGCTTAGTTTGGGGTCGGGCTTCAAAGAACAATGAGCAGTTCTTC. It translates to CASSLVWGRASKNNEQFF.

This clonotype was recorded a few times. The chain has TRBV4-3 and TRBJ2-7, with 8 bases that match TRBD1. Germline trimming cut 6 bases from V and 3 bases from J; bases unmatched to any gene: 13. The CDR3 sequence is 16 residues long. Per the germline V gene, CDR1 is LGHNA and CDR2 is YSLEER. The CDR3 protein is CASRLHSTGVGYEQYF. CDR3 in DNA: TGCGCCAGCAGGCTTCACTCGACAGGGGTTGGCTACGAGCAGTACTTC.

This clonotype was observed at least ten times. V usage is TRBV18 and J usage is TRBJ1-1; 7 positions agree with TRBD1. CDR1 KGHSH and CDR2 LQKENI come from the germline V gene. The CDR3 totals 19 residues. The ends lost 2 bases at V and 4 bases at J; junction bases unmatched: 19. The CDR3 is CASSPTQGPRGTGATEAFF. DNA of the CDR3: TGTGCCAGCTCACCAACCCAGGGTCCCAGGGGGACGGGGGCCACTGAAGCTTTCTTT.

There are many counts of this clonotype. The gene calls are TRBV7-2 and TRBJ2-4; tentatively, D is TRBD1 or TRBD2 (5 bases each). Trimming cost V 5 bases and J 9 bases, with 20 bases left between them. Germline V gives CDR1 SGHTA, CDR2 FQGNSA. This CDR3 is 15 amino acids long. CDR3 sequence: CASSPGVTGGSIQYF. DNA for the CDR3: TGTGCCAGCAGCCCAGGCGTGACTGGGGGTAGCATTCAGTACTTC.

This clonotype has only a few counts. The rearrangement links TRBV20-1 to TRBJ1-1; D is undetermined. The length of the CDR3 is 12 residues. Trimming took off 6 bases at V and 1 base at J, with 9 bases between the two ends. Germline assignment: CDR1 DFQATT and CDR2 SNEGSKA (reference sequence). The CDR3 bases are TGCAGTGCCCCGGAGGGGAACACTGAAGCTTTCTTT. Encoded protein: CSAPEGNTEAFF.

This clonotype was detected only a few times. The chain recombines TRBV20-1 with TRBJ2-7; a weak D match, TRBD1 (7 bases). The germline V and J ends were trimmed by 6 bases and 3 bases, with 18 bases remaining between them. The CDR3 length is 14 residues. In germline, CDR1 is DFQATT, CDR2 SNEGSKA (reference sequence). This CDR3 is CSARGGTEDYEQYF. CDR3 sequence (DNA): TGCAGTGCCCGCGGCGGGACAGAGGACTACGAGCAGTACTTC.

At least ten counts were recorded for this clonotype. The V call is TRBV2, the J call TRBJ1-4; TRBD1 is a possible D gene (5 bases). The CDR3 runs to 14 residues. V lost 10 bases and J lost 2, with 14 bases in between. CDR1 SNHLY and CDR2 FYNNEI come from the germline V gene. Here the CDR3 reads CATLSPGTNEKLFF. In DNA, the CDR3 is TGTGCCACCTTATCACCAGGGACTAATGAAAAACTGTTTTTT.

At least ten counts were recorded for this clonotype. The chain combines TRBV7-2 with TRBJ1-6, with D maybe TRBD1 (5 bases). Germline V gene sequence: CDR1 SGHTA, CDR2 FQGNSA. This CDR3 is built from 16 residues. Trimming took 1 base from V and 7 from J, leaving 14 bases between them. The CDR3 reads CASSLGRQWINSPLHF. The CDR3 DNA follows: TGTGCCAGCAGCTTAGGTAGACAGTGGATAAATTCACCCCTCCACTTT.

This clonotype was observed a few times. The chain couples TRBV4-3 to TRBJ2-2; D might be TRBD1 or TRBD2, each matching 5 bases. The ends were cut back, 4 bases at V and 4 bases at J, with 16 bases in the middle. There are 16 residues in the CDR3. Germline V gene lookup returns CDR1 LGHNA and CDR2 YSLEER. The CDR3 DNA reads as TGCGCCAGCAGCCGATCCTGGGGGTTCACCACCGGGGAGCTGTTTTTT. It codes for CASSRSWGFTTGELFF.

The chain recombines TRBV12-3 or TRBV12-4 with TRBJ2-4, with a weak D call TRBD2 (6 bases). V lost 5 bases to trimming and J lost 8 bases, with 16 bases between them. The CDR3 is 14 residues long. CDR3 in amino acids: CASSPGGGLDIQYF. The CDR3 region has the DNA TGTGCCAGCAGTCCCGGGGGTGGTCTCGACATTCAGTACTTC.

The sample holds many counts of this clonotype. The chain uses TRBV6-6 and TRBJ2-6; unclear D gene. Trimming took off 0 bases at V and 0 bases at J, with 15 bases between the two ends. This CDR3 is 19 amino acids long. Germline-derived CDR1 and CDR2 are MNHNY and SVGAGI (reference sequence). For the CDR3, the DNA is TGTGCCAGCAGTTACTCGAGGTACAGATTCGGCTCTGGGGCCAACGTCCTGACTTTC. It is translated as CASSYSRYRFGSGANVLTF.

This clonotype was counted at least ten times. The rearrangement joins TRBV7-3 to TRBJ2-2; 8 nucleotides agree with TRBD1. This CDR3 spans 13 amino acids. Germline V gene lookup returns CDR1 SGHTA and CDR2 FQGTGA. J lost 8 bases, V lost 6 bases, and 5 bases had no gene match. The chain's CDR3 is CASSSQGVGELFF. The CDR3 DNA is TGTGCCAGCAGTTCACAGGGGGTAGGGGAGCTGTTTTTT.

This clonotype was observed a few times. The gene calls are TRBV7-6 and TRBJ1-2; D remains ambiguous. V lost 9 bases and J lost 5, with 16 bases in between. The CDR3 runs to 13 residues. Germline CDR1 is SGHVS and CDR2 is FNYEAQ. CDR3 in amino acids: CASTYPGSYGYTF. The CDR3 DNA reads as TGTGCCAGTACCTACCCAGGATCATATGGCTACACCTTC.

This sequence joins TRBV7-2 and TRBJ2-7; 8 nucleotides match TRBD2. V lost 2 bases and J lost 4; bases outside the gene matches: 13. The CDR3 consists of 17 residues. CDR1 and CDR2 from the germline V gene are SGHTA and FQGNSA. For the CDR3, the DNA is TGTGCCAGCAGCTTAAGTCGGGCGGGAGGTTCCGTGTACGAGCAGTACTTC. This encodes CASSLSRAGGSVYEQYF.

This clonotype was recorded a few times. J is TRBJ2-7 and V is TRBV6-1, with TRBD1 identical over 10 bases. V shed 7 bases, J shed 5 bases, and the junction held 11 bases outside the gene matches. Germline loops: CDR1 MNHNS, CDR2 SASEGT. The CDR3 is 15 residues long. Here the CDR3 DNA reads TGTGCCAGCAATCTTGCCGGGACAGGGGCTGACGAGCAGTACTTC. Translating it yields CASNLAGTGADEQYF.

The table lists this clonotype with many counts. The DNA for the CDR3 is TGTGCCAGGGGAGAGGGAGATGAGCAGTTCTTC. Translation gives CARGEGDEQFF. The V gene is TRBV10-3, the J gene TRBJ2-1; a possible D gene is TRBD2 (5 bases). V was pared by 10 bases and J by 8 bases, with 12 bases between. CDR3 length equals 11 residues. In germline, CDR1 is ENHRY, CDR2 SYGVKD.

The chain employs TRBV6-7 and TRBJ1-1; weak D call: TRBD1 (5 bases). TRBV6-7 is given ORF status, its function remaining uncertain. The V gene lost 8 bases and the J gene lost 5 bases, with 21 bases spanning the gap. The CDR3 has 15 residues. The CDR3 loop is CASERTGTGRTEAFF. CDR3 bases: TGTGCCAGCGAACGGACCGGGACGGGGAGAACTGAAGCTTTCTTT.

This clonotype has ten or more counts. As DNA, the CDR3 is TGTGCCAGCAGCTCCCCCTCGGGGGGCGGGAGGGCCAGGTCCTACAATGAGCAGTTCTTC. Protein sequence: CASSSPSGGGRARSYNEQFF. The V gene is TRBV7-2, the J gene TRBJ2-1; 9 bases fit TRBD2. The CDR3 is 20 amino acids. The germline CDR1 and CDR2 sequences are SGHTA and FQGNSA. V was clipped by 4 bases and J by 1 base; unmatched bases: 17.

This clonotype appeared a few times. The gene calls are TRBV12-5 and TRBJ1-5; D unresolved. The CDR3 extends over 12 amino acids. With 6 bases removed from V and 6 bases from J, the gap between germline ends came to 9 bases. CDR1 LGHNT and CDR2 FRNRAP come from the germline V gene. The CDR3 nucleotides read TGTGCTAGTGGGGAAGGGATTCAGCCCCAGCATTTT. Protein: CASGEGIQPQHF.

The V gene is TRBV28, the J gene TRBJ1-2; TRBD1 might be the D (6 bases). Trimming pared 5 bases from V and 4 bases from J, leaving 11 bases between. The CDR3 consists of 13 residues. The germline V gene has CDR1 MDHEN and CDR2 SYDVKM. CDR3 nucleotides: TGTGCCAGCAGTCAAGGACAGTCCTATGGCTACACCTTC. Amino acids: CASSQGQSYGYTF.

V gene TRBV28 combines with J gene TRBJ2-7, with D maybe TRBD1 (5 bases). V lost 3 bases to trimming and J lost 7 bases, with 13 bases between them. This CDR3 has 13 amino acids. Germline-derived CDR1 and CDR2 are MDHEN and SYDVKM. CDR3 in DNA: TGTGCCAGCAGTTTTGTAGGGGTTGGTGAGCAGTACTTC. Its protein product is CASSFVGVGEQYF.

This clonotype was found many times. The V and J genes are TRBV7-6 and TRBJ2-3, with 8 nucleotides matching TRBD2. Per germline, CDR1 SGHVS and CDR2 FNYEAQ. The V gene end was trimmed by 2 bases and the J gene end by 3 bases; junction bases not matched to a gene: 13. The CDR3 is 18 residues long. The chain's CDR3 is CASSLYAGIAGKTDTQYF. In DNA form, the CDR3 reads TGTGCCAGCAGCTTATATGCGGGGATAGCGGGAAAAACAGATACGCAGTATTTT.

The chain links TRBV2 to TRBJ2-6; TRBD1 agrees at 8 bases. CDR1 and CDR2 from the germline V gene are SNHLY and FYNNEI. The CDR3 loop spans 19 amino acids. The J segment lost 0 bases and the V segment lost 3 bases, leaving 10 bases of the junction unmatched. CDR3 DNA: TGTGCCAGCAGTGAGCAGGGGGCGGGAATCCTCTCTGGGGCCAACGTCCTGACTTTC. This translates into CASSEQGAGILSGANVLTF.

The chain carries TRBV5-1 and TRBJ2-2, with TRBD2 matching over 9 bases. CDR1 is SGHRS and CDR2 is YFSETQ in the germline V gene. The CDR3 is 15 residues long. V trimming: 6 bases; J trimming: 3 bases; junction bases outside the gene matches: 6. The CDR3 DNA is TGCGCCAGCACGTTTCCTAGCGGGGACACCGGGGAGCTGTTTTTT. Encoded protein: CASTFPSGDTGELFF.

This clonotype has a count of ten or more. In DNA form, the CDR3 reads TGTGCCAGCAGTTTAGGACAGGGTAGGTCCAATCAGCCCCAGCATTTT. Its translation: CASSLGQGRSNQPQHF. The gene calls are TRBV12-3 or TRBV12-4 and TRBJ1-5; 7 bases are shared with TRBD1. V shed 1 base and J 3 bases; nucleotides not matched to a gene: 6. This CDR3 has 16 residues.